This T cell receptor beta chain came from a study of cytomegalovirus exposure and HLA in healthy donors (dated by TCRdb to about 2017). Background on the whole study: In an earlier analysis of under 600 of the donors, approximately 300 Gb of sequence data and approximately 120 million unique TCR beta sequences from roughly 200 million T cells were reported. Donor age, sex, ethnicity and CMV serostatus were compiled alongside the repertoire data. In the later analysis, no new phenotypic data were used to find candidate immune exposures; instead, reliance was placed on TCR beta sequences and their occurrence across donors. Because of strong linkage in the cohort, five DR-DQ haplotypes were treated as single units for association and clustering. All discovery cohort repertoires had been generated using a single sequencing platform. To predict cytomegalovirus infection status, the study combined high-throughput TCR immunosequencing, statistical association of individual TCRs with disease status, and machine learning. The study was designed to test whether signatures of past pathogen exposure could be identified by cataloging public T cell receptors. Roughly 320 gigabases of sequencing data and approximately 92 million unique TCR sequences made up an early release that covered several hundred HLA-typed donors. The genetic ancestry cluster associated with self-reported Caucasian donors included about 84% of the 350 to 500 genotyped donors. A later genetic analysis used genome-wide SNP genotypes for about 60% of the roughly 700 donors, treating that subset as a discovery cohort. The T cell repertoires of roughly 660 subjects were profiled by immunosequencing and related to cytomegalovirus serostatus. In an earlier analysis of a few hundred of the donors, high-throughput TCR beta sequencing was used to judge whether each TCR beta V gene segment behaved as functional or pseudogenic. Besides the first cohort of 666 subjects, a separate validation cohort made up of over a hundred different subjects was used. HLA typing covered class I and class II loci at four-digit resolution. Across some 400 genotyped donors of the cohort, an average of about 250,000 unique TCR beta nucleotide sequences per donor were sequenced, and roughly 17% of those sequences were non-productive. In a later analysis, previously published TCR beta repertoires from roughly 710 donors were re-analyzed and high-resolution HLA genotyping was added so that TCR occurrence patterns could be studied. The number of donors typed differed by locus, with 629-630 for A, B, C, DRB1 and DQB1, 522 for DQA1, nearly 610 for DPA1, and 450 to 480 for DPB1. Summary of the overall study and its limitations: A later analysis associated roughly 17,000 TCR beta sequences with specific HLA alleles at a false discovery rate of 0.05. A later genetic analysis associated a missense DCLRE1C variant with V-gene and J-gene trimming of TCR beta chains, and an independent cohort replicated the association. The presence/absence analyses assumed that sequencing depth was roughly uniform across donors, and that assumption may not be true. This cohort had only TCR beta chains sequenced, and the lack of alpha or paired-chain data limited which features could be detected. Broadly in line with IMGT annotations, most TCR beta V segments showed up in productive rearrangements about 90% or about 30% of the time in an earlier analysis of several hundred of the donors. In both the original and validation cohorts, the classifier was reported to diagnose cytomegalovirus status with high specificity and sensitivity. Because HLA typing was missing for some donors at each locus, association tests included only the typed subset. A later analysis found that TCR association rates varied across HLA loci, with DRB1 alleles showing the most associated TCRs and HLA-C alleles the fewest. A group of highly shared sequence variants was considered likely to be a technical artifact of the sequencing pipeline. A further reported finding was that TCR beta sequences accurately predicted the HLA-A and HLA-B alleles for most subjects in the first cohort. For the cohort, immune exposure information was limited to CMV serostatus. Because the 87-base-pair reads could not distinguish some IMGT-functional V segments, including TRBV6-2 and TRBV6-3, those segments were excluded. Most TCR sequences were observed very rarely across donors, whereas some public TCRs were present in many individuals. In a later analysis, most CMV-associated TCR beta chains were found to appear HLA-restricted, with HLA associations seemingly driven largely by CMV exposure. In a later genetic analysis, fewer N-insertions in productive TCRs were reported among donors in an Asian-associated ancestry cluster than the 666-donor mean. Assigning TCR associations to individual alleles was difficult when HLA alleles, especially DR and DQ, strongly co-occurred. Linkage disequilibrium might explain the correlated functional status among segregating V segments, but an unknown experimental factor could not be excluded. Because counts were too low, about 18 rarely observed V segments, including chromosome 9 orphons, were excluded from the earlier analysis of 587 of the donors. In vitro tests confirmed that a few of the cytomegalovirus-associated TCR beta chains recognize cytomegalovirus antigens. The authors suggested that the approach could potentially be generalized to other disease states and immunological phenotypes. Compared with equally common non-associated chains, HLA-associated TCR beta chains in a later analysis were more clonally expanded and had lower generation probabilities. A later analysis reported that several top co-occurrence clusters appeared linked to parvovirus B19, influenza, CMV and Epstein-Barr virus. The study listed 150 to 200 TCR beta chains as associated with cytomegalovirus.

The library came from the immunoSEQ multiplex PCR assay. The multiplex PCR relied on a mix of 60 forward primers for TCR Vbeta segments and 13 reverse primers for TCR Jbeta segments. The CDR3 region of rearranged TCR beta genes was amplified from genomic DNA with a multiplex PCR assay. The Illumina HiSeq System was used to sequence the amplified TCR beta libraries as 87-base-pair reads. For the original study's pipeline: Across the 500 to 700 repertoires, a later analysis counted about 81 million unique TCR beta chains, around 11 million of which were shared by at least two donors. To remove PCR and sequencing errors, raw reads were error-corrected and collapsed into unique sequences using a nearest-neighbor algorithm that merged closely related sequences. To assign V, D and J gene segments, CDR3 sequences were aligned to IMGT reference sequences. For a sequence to be retained, at least a six-nucleotide match to both a V gene segment and a J gene segment was required. A rearrangement counted as productive if the CDR3 had no stop codons and remained in frame with V and J, and every other rearrangement counted as non-productive. Following IMGT convention, CDR3 was defined as the stretch from the second conserved V-encoded cysteine to the conserved J-encoded phenylalanine. In an earlier analysis of 500 to 650 of the donors, sequences lacking an unambiguous match to a single V gene segment were excluded. An earlier analysis of a few hundred of the donors classified V segments as functional when productive rearrangements were above 56.7% and as segregating when the standard deviation between donors was above 5%. A statistical classification framework was developed to diagnose cytomegalovirus status using the catalog of TCR beta chain sequences. A later analysis assigned V and J genes by comparing TCR nucleotide sequences with IMGT/GENE-DB human TR gene sequences. In a later analysis, CDR3 sequences and most-parsimonious VDJ recombination scenarios were assigned using the TCRdist pipeline. In a later analysis, each TCR beta chain was defined by its CDR3 amino acid sequence together with its V-gene family, and reads lacking a unique V-gene family were excluded. In a later analysis, several hundred highly shared, low-generation-probability nucleotide sequences were removed to address suspected cross-contamination and a sequencing artifact. For each public chain, a later analysis derived a clonal expansion index from normalized ranks of inferred template counts within each repertoire. In a later analysis, generation probabilities were computed using a VDJ recombination model fitted to out-of-frame rearrangements, and the results were checked against IGoR. Hypergeometric tests were used in a later analysis to score TCR-TCR, TCR-HLA and TCR-CMV co-occurrence, with a repertoire-size bias correction applied to the TCR pairs. False discovery rates were estimated in a later analysis by permuting HLA or CMV assignments 20 times. A later analysis grouped co-occurring TCRs with DBSCAN, adding TCRdist sequence similarity when clustering within HLA-allele-positive subsets. Repertoires with fewer than 30,000 or more than 120,000 public chains were left out of co-occurrence clustering, as were several repertoires with anomalous nucleotide sharing. Held by TCRdb, this immuneACCESS table contains in-frame sequences only and omits some clones. Under half of the omission traces to an unresolved V gene where checked; the cause of the rest is unknown. V and J calls and clone size are given by that table; D and trimming were obtained from the DNA. Here the sample has under 200,000 clones; less than 90% occur a single time. Of the sample, 0.2% to 0.3% falls within the top ten clones.

V and J are trimmed by 0 bases and 3 bases, and the gene matches miss 5 bases of the junction. Reading the germline V gene gives CDR1 SGHRS and CDR2 YFSETQ. Measured from the cysteine to the phenylalanine, the CDR3 is 16 residues long. Solely the CDR3 DNA is kept, with 48 bases framed from the first base. The cohort comprised fewer than 700 healthy bone marrow donors. All cohort members were sampled while nominally healthy, although unrecorded immune exposures were likely present. The donor tested CMV seronegative, placing the donor among the 300 to 400 seronegative members of the cohort. Each donor provided a peripheral blood sample, and peripheral blood mononuclear cells were used for TCR beta sequencing. The Qiagen DNeasy Blood Extraction Kit was used to extract genomic DNA from the blood cell samples. Remarks on this clone: Its antigen has not been determined. Base quality data are lacking; no much larger clone is found one base away.

The chain is assembled from TRBV5-1 and TRBJ2-2; 7 bases in the middle match TRBD1. The TCR comes from a boy younger than 18 in good health and CMV-seronegative. The sequenced sample consisted of PBMCs. The DNA sequence is as follows: TGCGCCAGCAGCTTGGGGGTAAGGGGGCACACCGGGGAGCTGTTTTTT. Translated, this gives CASSLGVRGHTGELFF.